This TCR beta chain derives from a study of lymphopenia after photon versus proton radiotherapy. Points from the study as a whole: Proton therapy kept repertoires fairly stable, unlike photons, which gained effector/memory cells.

V lost 3 bases, J lost 8 bases, and 14 bases lay in between. This CDR3 has 13 residues. The germline V gene has CDR1 SGDLS and CDR2 YYNGEE. A word on this clone: Its antigen is still unknown.

TCRdb keeps only in-frame clones here, not all; method: immunoSEQ multiplex PCR. Of about 50,000 clones in the sample, around 90% were seen once. The clonotype comes from a middle-aged woman with cholangiocarcinoma. This specimen was peripheral blood, taken from a patient treated with photon-based radiotherapy. The chain uses TRBV9 and TRBJ1-2, with D unclear. The CDR3 bases are TGTGCCAGCAGCGCGCAGCTCGGAGAAGGCTACACCTTC. It yields the protein CASSAQLGEGYTF.